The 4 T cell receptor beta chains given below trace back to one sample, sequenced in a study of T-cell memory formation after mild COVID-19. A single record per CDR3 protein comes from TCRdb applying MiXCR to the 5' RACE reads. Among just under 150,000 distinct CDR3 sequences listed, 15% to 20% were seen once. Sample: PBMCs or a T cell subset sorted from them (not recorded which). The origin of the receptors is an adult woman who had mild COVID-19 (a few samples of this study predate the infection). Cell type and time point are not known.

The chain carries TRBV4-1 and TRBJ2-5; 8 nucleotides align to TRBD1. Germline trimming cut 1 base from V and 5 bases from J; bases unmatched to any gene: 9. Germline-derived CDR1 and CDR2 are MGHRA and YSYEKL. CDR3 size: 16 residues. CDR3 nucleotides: TGCGCCAGCAGCCAAGCTTCCGACAGGGGAAGGGAGACCCAGTACTTC. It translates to CASSQASDRGRETQYF.

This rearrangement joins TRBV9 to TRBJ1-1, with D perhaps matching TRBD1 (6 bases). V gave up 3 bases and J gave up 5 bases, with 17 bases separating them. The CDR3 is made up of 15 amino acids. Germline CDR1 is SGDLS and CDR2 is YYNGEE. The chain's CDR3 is CASSATIQGDTEAFF. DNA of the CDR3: TGTGCCAGCAGCGCTACAATACAGGGAGATACTGAAGCTTTCTTT.

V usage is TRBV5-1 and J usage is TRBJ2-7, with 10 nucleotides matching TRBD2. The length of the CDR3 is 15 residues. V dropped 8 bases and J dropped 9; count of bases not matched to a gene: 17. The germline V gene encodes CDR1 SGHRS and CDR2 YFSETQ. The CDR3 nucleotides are TGCGCCAGTACTAGCGGGGAGCGGTTCCTTGGGGTGCAGTACTTC. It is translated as CASTSGERFLGVQYF.

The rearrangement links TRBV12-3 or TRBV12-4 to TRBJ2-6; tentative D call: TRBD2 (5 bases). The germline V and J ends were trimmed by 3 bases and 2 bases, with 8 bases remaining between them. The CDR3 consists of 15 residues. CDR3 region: CASSLAGPGANVLTF. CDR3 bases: TGTGCCAGCAGTTTGGCGGGCCCTGGGGCCAACGTCCTGACTTTC.